This T cell receptor beta chain was documented in a study of cytomegalovirus exposure and HLA in healthy donors. Overall study: Earlier sequencing of approximately 180 million T cells yielded 100 million to 120 million unique TCR beta sequences. Study-wide results and caveats: A few of the chains that were CMV-associated were confirmed in vitro to be specific for CMV antigens. Rare TCR sequences dominated, though some public TCRs recurred in many donors. In a later analysis, a missense DCLRE1C variant was linked to TCR beta V- and J-gene trimming.

The PCR employed 60 Vbeta primers together with 13 Jbeta primers. The method was immunoSEQ multiplex PCR; TCRdb's version includes in-frame clones alone and lacks a portion of them. The table records 82,000 or so clones, 70% to 75% of them present only once. CDR1 and CDR2 from the germline V gene are MNHEY and SMNVEV (reference sequence). The CDR3 spans 16 residues. Losses at the gene ends were 3 bases for V and 2 bases for J; bases not matched to a gene: 5. A remark on this clone: The antigen remains undetermined.

Sequencing used PBMCs. The chain carries TRBV27 and TRBJ2-3, with 10 bases lining up with TRBD2. This TCR derives from a woman in her 50s in good health and CMV-seropositive. The CDR3 coding sequence is TGTGCCAGCAGTTTCTCTAGCGGGAGACACACAGATACGCAGTATTTT. As protein: CASSFSSGRHTDTQYF.